Below, 22 T cell receptor beta chains from the same sample are listed, as sequenced in a study of blood T cells in healthy people across ages. A second about 6 to 12 cycle PCR used barcoded and J-beta primers. TCRdb analysed the 5' RACE reads with MiXCR anew, one entry per CDR3 protein. The sample has more than 800,000 distinct CDR3 sequences; 40% to 45% are singletons. Sequenced input: blood. The receptors here all came from an older woman in good health.

The chain couples TRBV27 to TRBJ2-6; D is ambiguous. Looked up from germline, CDR1 is MNHEY and CDR2 is SMNVEV (reference sequence). V gave up 7 bases and J gave up 0 bases, with 16 bases separating them. The CDR3 loop spans 17 amino acids. CDR3 in amino acids: CASTLEMRRSGANVLTF. CDR3 bases: TGTGCCAGCACTCTGGAGATGCGGCGCTCTGGGGCCAACGTCCTGACTTTC.

The J gene is TRBJ1-5, the V gene TRBV6-1, with D maybe TRBD1 (5 bases). Germline V gives CDR1 MNHNS, CDR2 SASEGT. The CDR3 is made up of 14 amino acids. V shed 3 bases and J shed 1 base, with 7 bases lying between them. For the CDR3, the DNA is TGTGCCAGCAGTGACTGGGACAGCAATCAGCCCCAGCATTTT. This encodes CASSDWDSNQPQHF.

This clonotype was counted at least ten times. The CDR3 region is CSVEGAAAMYF. Here the CDR3 DNA reads TGCAGCGTTGAAGGCGCCGCGGCGATGTATTTT. The chain uses TRBV29-1 and TRBJ2-3, with unresolved D. This CDR3 has 11 amino acids. V lost 1 base, J lost 14 bases, and 13 bases lay in between. Germline lookup yields CDR1 SQVTM and CDR2 ANQGSEA.

In DNA, the CDR3 is TGTGCCAGCAGTGATCCGTGGGAGGGCAACAATGAGCAGTTCTTC. It translates to CASSDPWEGNNEQFF. The chain recombines TRBV6-1 with TRBJ2-1; TRBD2 aligns across 7 bases. V was clipped by 3 bases and J by 5 bases; unmatched bases: 7. Germline V CDR1 and CDR2: MNHNS, SASEGT. This CDR3 comprises 15 residues.

V usage is TRBV5-1 and J usage is TRBJ2-1; possibly TRBD1 for D (5 bases). The CDR3 extends over 14 amino acids. V lost 0 bases to trimming and J lost 8 bases, with 12 bases between them. Germline values: CDR1 SGHRS, CDR2 YFSETQ. The CDR3 region has the DNA TGCGCCAGCAGCTTGGCCGGCAGGGCCGATGAGCAGTTCTTC. This sequence encodes CASSLAGRADEQFF.

A few counts support this clonotype. The CDR3 here is CASSSTGRYNSPLHF. In DNA form, the CDR3 reads TGCGCCAGCAGCTCGACAGGGAGATATAATTCACCCCTCCACTTT. The chain recombines TRBV5-1 with TRBJ1-6, with 7 bases that match TRBD1. Trimming removed 3 bases from V and 4 bases from J; junction bases left unmatched: 4. CDR3 length: 15 residues. Germline CDR1 reads SGHRS; CDR2 reads YFSETQ.

The chain has TRBV7-9 and TRBJ2-3; 10 bases line up with TRBD2. The germline gives CDR1 SEHNR, CDR2 FQNEAQ (reference sequence). V lost 6 bases, J lost 4 bases, and 7 bases stayed unmatched. The CDR3 is made up of 15 amino acids. CDR3 nucleotides: TGTGCCAGCAGTACCCTAGCGGGAGAGCCAGATACGCAGTATTTT. It yields the protein CASSTLAGEPDTQYF. Together with reference TRBV7-9 and TRBJ2-3, the CDR3 gives the full variable domain: DTGVSQNPRHKITKRGQNVTFRCDPISEHNRLYWYRQTLGQGPEFLTYFQNEAQLEKSRLLSDRFSAERPKGSFSTLEIQRTEQGDSAMYLCASSTLAGEPDTQYFGPGTRLTVL.

The chain uses TRBV7-9 and TRBJ1-2; no firm D call. Trimming shortened V by 2 bases and J by 6 bases, and 22 bases separated the two germline ends. Germline CDR1 reads SEHNR; CDR2 reads FQNEAQ (reference sequence). CDR3 length equals 17 residues. The CDR3 loop is CASSLIGVITVSHGYTF. As DNA, the CDR3 is TGTGCCAGCAGCTTAATCGGAGTTATAACAGTATCTCATGGCTACACCTTC.

This clonotype was seen only a few times. The chain combines TRBV7-9 with TRBJ2-7; a possible D gene is TRBD1 (6 bases). The CDR3 contains 13 residues. CDR1 is SEHNR, CDR2 FQNEAQ, per germline (reference sequence). Trimming shortened V by 6 bases and J by 5 bases, and 14 bases separated the two germline ends. In DNA, the CDR3 is TGTGCCAGCAGGCAGACAGGATCTAACGAGCAGTACTTC. It codes for CASRQTGSNEQYF.

The genes are TRBV30 and TRBJ1-2; 8 nucleotides agree with TRBD1. CDR1 and CDR2 from the germline V gene are GTSNPN and SVGIG (reference sequence). The trim removed 6 bases at V and 8 bases at J, leaving 8 bases unmatched. The CDR3 is 12 residues long. CDR3 nucleotide sequence: TGTGCCTGCCCACTCAGGGGGCGAGGCTACACCTTC. Its translation is CACPLRGRGYTF.

This clonotype was detected a few times. This rearrangement joins TRBV29-1 to TRBJ2-1; TRBD2 aligns across 10 bases. From germline, CDR1 is SQVTM and CDR2 ANQGSEA. The CDR3 sequence is 16 residues long. Losses at the gene ends were 5 bases for V and 0 bases for J; bases not matched to a gene: 7. The CDR3: CSVTGLAENSYNEQFF. The CDR3 DNA sequence: TGCAGCGTTACCGGACTAGCGGAGAACTCCTACAATGAGCAGTTCTTC.

The rearrangement joins TRBV27 to TRBJ1-1; weak D call: TRBD1 (5 bases). This CDR3 is built from 13 residues. Trimming removed 2 bases at V and 7 bases at J, with 11 bases between. In germline, CDR1 is MNHEY, CDR2 SMNVEV (reference sequence). The CDR3 sequence is CASSLGDRVEAFF. In DNA form, the CDR3 reads TGTGCCAGCAGTTTAGGAGACAGAGTTGAAGCTTTCTTT.

The chain couples TRBV18 to TRBJ1-5; maybe TRBD1 (5 bases). CDR3 length: 15 residues. In germline, CDR1 is KGHSH, CDR2 LQKENI. V lost 6 bases, J lost 3 bases, and 15 bases lay in between. The CDR3 here is CASSPGQGNNQPQHF. CDR3 coding DNA: TGTGCCAGCTCCCCGGGGCAGGGCAACAATCAGCCCCAGCATTTT.

The chain employs TRBV20-1 and TRBJ1-1, with 7 bases aligning to TRBD1. V was pared by 0 bases and J by 3 bases, with 7 bases of the junction left unmatched. The CDR3 totals 15 residues. CDR1 DFQATT and CDR2 SNEGSKA come from the germline V gene (reference sequence). The CDR3, as DNA: TGCAGTGCTAGAGATTCTAGGGGGCCTCACACTGAAGCTTTCTTT. It yields the protein CSARDSRGPHTEAFF.

The chain uses TRBV18 and TRBJ2-1; 9 nucleotides align to TRBD1. The J segment lost 9 bases and the V segment lost 0 bases, leaving 3 bases of the junction unmatched. CDR1 is KGHSH, CDR2 LQKENI, per germline. The CDR3 has 14 amino acids. CDR3 sequence: CASSPPGTGFEQFF. CDR3 nucleotide sequence: TGTGCCAGCTCACCACCCGGGACAGGGTTTGAGCAGTTCTTC.

The rearrangement joins TRBV12-3 or TRBV12-4 to TRBJ2-5, with D possibly being TRBD2 (6 bases). The J call is doubtful: the DNA matches TRBJ2-7 better. There are 14 residues in the CDR3. The CDR3 DNA follows: TGTGCCAGCAGTTTTTTTAGCGGACCCTACGAGCAGTACTTC. Translation: CASSFFSGPYEQYF.

The table lists this clonotype with a few counts. This sequence joins TRBV7-8 and TRBJ2-7; 11 bases match TRBD1. Per the germline V gene, CDR1 is SGHVS and CDR2 is FQNEAQ. The V segment lost 5 bases and the J segment 1 base; nucleotides outside the gene matches: 7. CDR3 length: 16 amino acids. CDR3 sequence: CASSTWTGGASYEQYF. The CDR3, as DNA: TGTGCCAGCAGCACCTGGACAGGGGGCGCGTCCTACGAGCAGTACTTC.

In this sample, this clonotype turned up a few times. The J gene is TRBJ2-1, the V gene TRBV9, with 8 bases identical to TRBD2. Trimming at V came to 0 bases and at J to 5 bases, leaving 7 bases not matched to a gene. Germline values: CDR1 SGDLS, CDR2 YYNGEE. CDR3 size: 16 residues. CDR3 DNA: TGTGCCAGCAGCGTAGAGGTAGCGGGATTGAACAATGAGCAGTTCTTC. Amino acid sequence: CASSVEVAGLNNEQFF. The full variable domain, rest sourced from reference TRBV9 and TRBJ2-1, is DSGVTQTPKHLITATGQRVTLRCSPRSGDLSVYWYQQSLDQGLQFLIQYYNGEERAKGNILERFSAQQFPDLHSELNLSSLELGDSALYFCASSVEVAGLNNEQFFGPGTRLTVL.

The V call is TRBV12-3 or TRBV12-4, the J call TRBJ2-6; D is unresolved. V dropped 11 bases and J dropped 0 bases, with 8 bases sitting between them. The CDR3 contains 13 residues. The chain's CDR3 is CAAADSGANVLTF. CDR3 coding DNA: TGTGCCGCCGCTGACTCTGGGGCCAACGTCCTGACTTTC.

This clonotype appeared a few times. V is TRBV6-2 or TRBV6-3 and J is TRBJ2-7; TRBD1 agrees at 8 bases. V trimming: 6 bases; J trimming: 0 bases; junction bases outside the gene matches: 10. The CDR3 is 16 amino acids. The germline V gene has CDR1 MNHEY and CDR2 SVGEGT. CDR3 nucleotide sequence: TGTGCCAGCAGCCCCCTGCGACAGGGGTCCTCCTACGAGCAGTACTTC. Its protein is CASSPLRQGSSYEQYF.

This clonotype occurred once. A read error may account for a junction end that differs from germline. The rearrangement joins TRBV27 to TRBJ2-6; D might be TRBD1 (5 bases). The CDR3 sequence is 17 residues long. CDR1 is MNHEY, CDR2 SMNVEV, per germline (reference sequence). CDR3 nucleotides: TGTGCCAGCAGTTTAAGGCTAGTCCTCTCTGGGGCCAACGCCCTGACTTTC. This codes for CASSLRLVLSGANALTF.

This clonotype was detected many times. The chain is built from TRBV10-3 and TRBJ2-6; TRBD1 or TRBD2 may be the D gene (5 bases each). The CDR3 contains 17 residues. The V gene's germline CDR1 is ENHRY and CDR2 SYGVKD. Trimming removed 6 bases from V and 0 bases from J, with 15 bases in between. CDR3: CAIRGTFGVSGANVLTF. The CDR3 coding sequence is TGTGCCATCAGGGGGACGTTTGGCGTCTCTGGGGCCAACGTCCTGACTTTC.